This record covers a single T cell receptor (beta chain). Its cognate antigen is unknown. The data belong to a study of T cells in tumors after PD-1 blockade. CDR3 length: 13 residues. V lost 6 bases and J lost 1, with 9 bases in between. Germline lookup yields CDR1 MNHNY and CDR2 SVGAGI (reference sequence). General observations from the study: Some novel exhausted tumor clones appeared in pre-treatment blood, suggesting peripheral recruitment.

TCRdb keeps only in-frame clones here, not all; method: immunoSEQ multiplex PCR. The sample includes 54,000 or so clones, roughly 78% of them seen just once. The source was PBMCs, collected before anti-PD-1 treatment. The origin of this receptor is a human donor with basal cell carcinoma. V is TRBV6-6 and J is TRBJ1-1; D is uncertain. The CDR3 protein is CASSPTENTEAFF. The CDR3 DNA follows: TGTGCCAGCAGCCCGACTGAGAACACTGAAGCTTTCTTT.